A single sample gave rise to the 11 T cell receptor beta chains below, sequenced in a study of cytomegalovirus exposure and HLA in healthy donors. PCR was performed using 60 Vbeta and 13 Jbeta primers. Measured with immunoSEQ multiplex PCR; TCRdb has only the in-frame clones, and not every one. Of 200,000 or so clones in the sample, almost 80% were seen once. The sequencing sample was made of PBMCs. The receptors come from a male donor in good health and CMV-seronegative.

V gene TRBV4-2 combines with J gene TRBJ2-7, with TRBD2 matching 8 bases. V lost 0 bases, J lost 4 bases, and 17 bases stayed unmatched. This CDR3 has 19 amino acids. CDR1 and CDR2 (germline): LGHNA, YNFKEQ. The CDR3 sequence: CASSQDWGASGTSSYEQYF. CDR3 DNA: TGTGCCAGCAGCCAAGATTGGGGGGCTTCCGGGACTAGTTCTTACGAGCAGTACTTC.

This chain connects TRBV6-1 to TRBJ2-7; D is undetermined. CDR3 length equals 11 residues. Trimming removed 7 bases at V and 6 bases at J, with 10 bases between. Germline assignment: CDR1 MNHNS and CDR2 SASEGT. The CDR3 protein is CASTQASEQYF. CDR3 in DNA: TGTGCCAGCACCCAGGCTTCCGAGCAGTACTTC.

The rearrangement uses TRBV19 and TRBJ1-2, with TRBD1 matching over 7 bases. Germline V gene data show CDR1 as LNHDA and CDR2 as SQIVND (reference sequence). V trimming: 10 bases; J trimming: 8 bases; junction bases outside the gene matches: 13. The CDR3 is made up of 13 amino acids. CDR3 in DNA: TGTGCCACATCAGAGACAGGGACGAGGGGCTACACCTTC. This codes for CATSETGTRGYTF.

The gene calls are TRBV6-5 and TRBJ2-7; D remains unclear. CDR3 length: 13 amino acids. Germline V CDR1 and CDR2: MNHEY, SVGAGI. With 3 bases removed from V and 7 bases from J, the gap between germline ends came to 13 bases. In DNA form, the CDR3 reads TGTGCCAGCAGTTATACGGTCCCCGGGGAGCAGTACTTC. This encodes CASSYTVPGEQYF.

V gene TRBV6-5 combines with J gene TRBJ2-1, with TRBD1 as a possible D gene (8 bases). The CDR3 contains 16 residues. Trimming cost V 2 bases and J 7 bases, with 18 bases left between them. In germline, CDR1 is MNHEY, CDR2 SVGAGI. DNA of the CDR3: TGTGCCAGCAGTTACGGGGGGGCAGGGGGCGGGAATGAGCAGTTCTTC. Amino acids: CASSYGGAGGGNEQFF.

This chain joins TRBV2 and TRBJ1-2, with unresolved D. In germline, CDR1 is SNHLY, CDR2 FYNNEI. V lost 2 bases and J 0 bases, leaving 10 bases between the germline ends. This CDR3 contains 15 residues. This CDR3 is CASSEWNRSNYGYTF. The CDR3 bases are TGTGCCAGCAGTGAATGGAACAGATCTAACTATGGCTACACCTTC.

The rearrangement uses TRBV18 and TRBJ2-7; TRBD1 matches at 8 bases. The CDR3 extends over 15 amino acids. The V and J ends lost 0 bases and 1 base, in that order; junction bases with no gene match: 2. The V gene's germline CDR1 is KGHSH and CDR2 LQKENI. For the CDR3, the DNA is TGTGCCAGCTCACCACCGGGACAGGTATCCTACGAGCAGTACTTC. Amino acid sequence: CASSPPGQVSYEQYF.

V gene TRBV7-2 combines with J gene TRBJ2-4; the match to TRBD1 covers 10 bases. Germline V CDR1 and CDR2: SGHTA, FQGNSA. The CDR3 totals 16 residues. V trimming: 3 bases; J trimming: 0 bases; junction bases outside the gene matches: 2. Here the CDR3 reads CASSFDRGRAKNIQYF. The DNA for the CDR3 is TGTGCCAGCAGCTTTGACAGGGGGCGAGCCAAAAACATTCAGTACTTC.

CDR3 amino acids: CASSSSGTGTEQYF. CDR3 bases: TGTGCCAGCAGCTCCTCCGGGACAGGGACCGAGCAGTACTTC. This sequence joins TRBV11-1 and TRBJ2-7; 9 nucleotides align to TRBD1. CDR3 length: 14 amino acids. Germline-derived CDR1 and CDR2 are SGHAT and FQDESV (reference sequence). J gave up 6 bases and V 4 bases, and 7 bases lay outside the gene matches.

The gene calls are TRBV19 and TRBJ2-7; a possible D gene is TRBD1 (5 bases). The CDR3 runs 14 residues. CDR1 and CDR2 (germline): LNHDA, SQIVND (reference sequence). V was pared by 10 bases and J by 2 bases, with 18 bases between. CDR3 nucleotide sequence: TGTGCCACCCTAGACAGCGTTCCCCCCTACGAGCAGTACTTC. It specifies CATLDSVPPYEQYF.

This sequence joins TRBV5-4 and TRBJ2-7, with TRBD2 matching over 9 bases. The V gene end was trimmed by 1 base and the J gene end by 1 base; junction bases not matched to a gene: 9. Germline-derived CDR1 and CDR2 are SGHNT and YYREEE (reference sequence). The CDR3 has 17 residues. The CDR3 reads CASSLSLRGGTSYEQYF. Here the CDR3 DNA reads TGTGCCAGCAGCTTGTCCTTGCGGGGGGGTACTTCCTACGAGCAGTACTTC. Drawing the rest from reference TRBV5-4 and TRBJ2-7, the complete variable domain is ETGVTQSPTHLIKTRGQQVTLRCSSQSGHNTVSWYQQALGQGPQFIFQYYREEENGRGNFPPRFSGLQFPNYSSELNVNALELDDSALYLCASSLSLRGGTSYEQYFGPGTRLTVT.